Described below is a single T cell receptor beta chain sequence and its context. V was clipped by 1 base and J by 2 bases; unmatched bases: 2. The length of the CDR3 is 14 residues. Germline CDR1 SGHVT, CDR2 SQSDAQ. The sample is drawn from a study of blood T cell repertoires in COVID-19. Turning to the study itself: The cDNA or gDNA used as material had been derived from T cells, B-cell-depleted T cells, or PBMCs.

Per the original methods: Amplification of reference gene primers was used by the study to estimate nucleated cell counts. Assay: immunoSEQ multiplex PCR; the TCRdb copy retains only in-frame clones and omits some. From that table come the V and J calls and clone size; the DNA was used to work out D and trimming. The sample consists of around 700,000 clones, about nine tenths of them appearing once. The sequence came from a woman between 18 and 29 years old with acute or convalescent COVID-19. The sequenced sample consisted of peripheral blood. The chain employs TRBV7-4 and TRBJ2-7, with 7 bases matching TRBD2. CDR3 in DNA: TGTGCCAGCAGCTTAGGGGCGGGGGCCTACGAGCAGTACTTC. Protein product: CASSLGAGAYEQYF.